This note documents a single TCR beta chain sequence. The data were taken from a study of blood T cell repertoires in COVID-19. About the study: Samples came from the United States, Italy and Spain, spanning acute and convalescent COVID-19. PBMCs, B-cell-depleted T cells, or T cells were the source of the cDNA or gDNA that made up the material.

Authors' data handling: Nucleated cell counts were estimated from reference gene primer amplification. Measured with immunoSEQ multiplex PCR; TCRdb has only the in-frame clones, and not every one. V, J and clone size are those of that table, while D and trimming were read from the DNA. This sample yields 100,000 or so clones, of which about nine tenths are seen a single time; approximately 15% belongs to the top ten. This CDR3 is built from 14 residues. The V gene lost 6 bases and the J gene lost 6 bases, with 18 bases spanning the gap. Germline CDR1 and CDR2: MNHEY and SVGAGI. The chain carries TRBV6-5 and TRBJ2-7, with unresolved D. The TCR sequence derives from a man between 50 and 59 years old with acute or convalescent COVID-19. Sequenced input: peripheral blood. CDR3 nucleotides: TGTGCCAGCAGCCAATATTACTCTGCGGTCGAGCAGTACTTC. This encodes CASSQYYSAVEQYF.